Included here is one T cell receptor (beta chain) sequence, with context. The sample is drawn from a study of blood T cell repertoires in COVID-19. Overall study context: Sites across the United States, Italy and Spain contributed samples from acute and convalescent COVID-19.

The data were produced by immunoSEQ multiplex PCR, yet TCRdb's version contains in-frame clones alone and is incomplete. The sample records about 110,000 clones, roughly four fifths being singletons. The CDR3 is made up of 12 amino acids. Germline V gene lookup returns CDR1 MNHEY and CDR2 SVGEGT. The ends were cut back, 4 bases at V and 8 bases at J, with 11 bases in the middle. The sequenced sample consisted of peripheral blood. The source of this sequence is a woman aged 55-70 years with acute or convalescent COVID-19. This rearrangement joins TRBV6-2 or TRBV6-3 to TRBJ1-2; D not certain. The CDR3 here is CASSLREGGYTF. As DNA, the CDR3 is TGTGCCAGCAGTTTGAGGGAAGGGGGCTACACCTTC.